The sequence of this T cell receptor (beta chain) was determined in a study of blood T cell repertoires in COVID-19. Losses at the gene ends were 8 bases for V and 1 base for J; bases not matched to a gene: 3. The CDR3 extends over 14 amino acids. Looked up from germline, CDR1 is MNHNY and CDR2 is SVGAGI (reference sequence). Here immunoSEQ multiplex PCR was the method, and the copy in TCRdb shows in-frame clones only, minus some. The table has about 260,000 clones, around 86% seen once. The chain has TRBV6-6 and TRBJ2-5; TRBD2 aligns across 11 bases. The source material was peripheral blood. This clonotype originated in a woman aged 35 to 49 who had recovered from COVID-19. CDR3 amino acids: CASRLAGGQETQYF. CDR3 nucleotides: TGTGCCAGCCGTCTAGCGGGGGGCCAAGAGACCCAGTACTTC.